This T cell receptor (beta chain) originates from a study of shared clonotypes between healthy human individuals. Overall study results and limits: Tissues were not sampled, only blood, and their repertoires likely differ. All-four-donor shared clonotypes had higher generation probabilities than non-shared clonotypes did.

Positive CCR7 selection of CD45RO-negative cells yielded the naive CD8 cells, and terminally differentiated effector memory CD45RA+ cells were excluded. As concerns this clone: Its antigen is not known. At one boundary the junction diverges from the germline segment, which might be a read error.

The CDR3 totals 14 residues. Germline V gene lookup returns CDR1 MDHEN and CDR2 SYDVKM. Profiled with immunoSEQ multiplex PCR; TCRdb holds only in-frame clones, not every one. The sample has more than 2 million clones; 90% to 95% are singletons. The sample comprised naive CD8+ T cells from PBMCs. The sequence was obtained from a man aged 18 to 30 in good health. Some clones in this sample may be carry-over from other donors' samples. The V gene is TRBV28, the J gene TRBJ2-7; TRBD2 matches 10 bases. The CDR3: CTAAASGSSYEQYF. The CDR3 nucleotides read TGCACAGCGGCGGCTAGCGGGAGTTCTTACGAGCAGTACTTC.